This T cell receptor beta chain came from a study of shared clonotypes between healthy human individuals (dated by TCRdb to the early 2020s). In terms of the full investigation: Three men and two women, aged 18 to 49 years, made up the cohort. Per donor, three plates each were used for CD4 naive and CD4 memory, two for CD8 naive, and one for CD8 memory. Different laboratories and diverse techniques were used to prepare libraries and sequence TCR repertoires, to increase sequencing depth and limit assay-specific biases. To estimate repertoire size and how much clonotype sharing occurs between individuals, the study deeply sequenced the blood TCR repertoires of 5 or 6 healthy adults. Between about 0.85 and 8.9 billion PBMCs per donor were obtained by leukapheresis. Findings and caveats that apply to the study as a whole: Higher generation probabilities were observed for clonotypes shared by all four sorted-subset donors than for non-shared clonotypes. Sampling was limited to blood, and TCR repertoires in tissue likely differ from TCR repertoires in blood. Naive subsets generally had larger estimated clonotype richness than memory subsets did. About 5% of naive CD4, 3.5% of naive CD8, 2% to 2.5% of memory CD4, and less than 0.45% of memory CD8 clonotypes were shared across several donors. Rarefaction of sorted-subset datasets indicated incomplete sequencing despite the large sequencing depth. The small number of donors limited the genetic and exposure-history diversity represented. Pairwise subsampling led to the expectation that sequencing depth would affect the degree of clonotype sharing among donors.

A remark on this clone: Its specific antigen is unknown. No base quality information exists; no much larger clone differs at one position.

The donors were healthy, HIV-negative adults with no recently reported acute infections or vaccinations. All donors were Caucasian adults living in Nashville, Tennessee, USA. CD4+ T cells were enriched through magnetic negative selection, after which naive cells were positively selected on CD45RA and the remaining negative fraction served as the memory subset. Blood was collected by leukapheresis, and PBMCs were isolated by Ficoll-Histopaque density gradient centrifugation and then cryopreserved in liquid nitrogen vapor phase. Analytical flow cytometry was used to check the purity and quantity of each magnetically sorted T cell population. From each sorted fraction, genomic DNA was isolated and quantified by UV absorbance on a Nanodrop 2000c. Using the deep immunoSEQ assay, multiplex PCR amplified TCR CDR3 regions from genomic DNA. Extracted genomic DNA from each cell subset was distributed evenly across all wells of several immunoSEQ 96-well plates, and each plate was treated as a replicate. For sorted subsets, each replicate PCR was loaded with about 0.2 ug genomic DNA, equivalent to some 27,000 T cell genomes. Purified libraries were measured with a Qubit 3.0 fluorometer, size-checked on a Bioanalyzer 2100, and measured again with the KAPA Library Quantification kit. A separate single-read 150-cycle Illumina NextSeq 550 flow cell was used to sequence each immunoSEQ 96-well plate. In the paper's pipeline: Because the immunoSEQ output held only junctional sequences and lacked quality scores, the filtering could not match the filtering applied to full-length reads. Sequences were annotated with PyIR, a Python wrapper for IgBLAST v1.9, using IMGT germline references to assign V/J genes and CDR3. Reads were removed for weak V/J assignments (E-value above 1e-6), missing CDR3, stop codons, out-of-frame junctions, or ambiguous translated residues. V3J clonotypes were defined as sequences sharing an identical inferred V gene, J gene, and CDR3 amino acid sequence. To compute the percentage overlap between repertoires, the number of shared unique clonotypes was divided by the size of the smaller repertoire. Richness of each repertoire was evaluated using RTK rarefaction, the Chao1 estimator, and Recon v2.1 estimates of unobserved clonotypes. Generation probabilities were computed with OLGA for all TCRbeta clonotypes obtained by the gDNA method from a handful of donors. Not all clones reach the TCRdb copy of this immuneACCESS table, which keeps in-frame sequences only. Checked studies attribute under half of the gap to unresolved V genes and leave the rest unexplained. Clonal size and the V and J genes are those of that table, whereas D and trimming came from the DNA. This sample is represented by approximately 2,000,000 clones; roughly 92% of them were singletons. In total, the top ten clones hold about 0.36% of the sample.

The junction carries 12 bases between V and J, which are trimmed by 5 bases and 4 bases respectively. Via the germline V gene, CDR1 is MDHEN and CDR2 SYDVKM. The CDR3 runs 14 amino acids, cysteine and phenylalanine included. Of the read, only the CDR3 DNA is kept; its 42 bases are in frame from base 1. Sequencing used naive CD4+ T cells from PBMCs. The cell subset or site label, read with the paper, signifies: CD45RA+ positively selected. The sequence is built from TRBV28 and TRBJ2-1, with the D gene not confidently named. This receptor was obtained from a man between 18 and 35 years old in good health. Some clones in this sample may be carry-over from other donors' samples. The CDR3 reads CASSLRTGYNEQFF. The DNA sequence is given as TGTGCCAGCAGTCTCAGGACGGGTTACAATGAGCAGTTCTTC.